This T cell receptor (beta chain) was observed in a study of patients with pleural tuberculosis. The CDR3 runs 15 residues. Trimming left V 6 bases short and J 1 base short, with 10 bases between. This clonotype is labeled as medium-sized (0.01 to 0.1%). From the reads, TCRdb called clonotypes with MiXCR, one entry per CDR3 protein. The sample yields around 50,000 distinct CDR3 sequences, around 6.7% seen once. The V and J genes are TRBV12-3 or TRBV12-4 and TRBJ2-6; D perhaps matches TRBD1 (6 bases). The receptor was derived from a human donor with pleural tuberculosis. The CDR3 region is CASRQGRSGANVLTF. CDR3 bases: TGTGCCAGCAGGCAGGGGCGGTCTGGGGCCAACGTCCTGACTTTC.